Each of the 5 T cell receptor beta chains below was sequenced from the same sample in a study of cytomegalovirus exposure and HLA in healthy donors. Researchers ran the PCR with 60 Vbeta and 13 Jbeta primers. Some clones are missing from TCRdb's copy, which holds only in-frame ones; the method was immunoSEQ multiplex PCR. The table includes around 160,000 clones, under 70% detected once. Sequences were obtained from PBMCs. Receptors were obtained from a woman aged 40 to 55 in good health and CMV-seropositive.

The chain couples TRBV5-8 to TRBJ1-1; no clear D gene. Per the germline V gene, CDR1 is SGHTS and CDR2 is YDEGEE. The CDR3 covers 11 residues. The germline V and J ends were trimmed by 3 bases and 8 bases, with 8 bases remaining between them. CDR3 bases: TGTGCCAGCAGCTCTTACAGCGAAGCTTTCTTT. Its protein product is CASSSYSEAFF.

CDR3 sequence (DNA): TGTGCCAGCGAGGTTGGGGGGGCGCGGGATACGCAGTATTTT. This codes for CASEVGGARDTQYF. The V and J genes are TRBV5-4 and TRBJ2-3, with a possible D match to TRBD2 (7 bases). Per germline, CDR1 SGHNT and CDR2 YYREEE (reference sequence). The germline V and J ends were trimmed by 7 bases and 6 bases, with 18 bases remaining between them. The CDR3 is 14 residues long.

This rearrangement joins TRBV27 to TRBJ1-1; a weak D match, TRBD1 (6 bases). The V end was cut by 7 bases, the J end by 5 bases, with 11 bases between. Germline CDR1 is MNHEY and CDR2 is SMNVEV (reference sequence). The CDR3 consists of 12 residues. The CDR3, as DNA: TGTGCCAGCACCTCCGGGACAACTGAAGCTTTCTTT. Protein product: CASTSGTTEAFF.

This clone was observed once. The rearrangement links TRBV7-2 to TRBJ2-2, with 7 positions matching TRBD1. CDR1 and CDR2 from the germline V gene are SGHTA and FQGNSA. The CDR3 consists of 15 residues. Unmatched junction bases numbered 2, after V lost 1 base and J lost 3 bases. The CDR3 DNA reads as TGTGCCAGCAGCTTAGGAGGGGGCCACACCGGGGAGCTGTTTTTT. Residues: CASSLGGGHTGELFF.

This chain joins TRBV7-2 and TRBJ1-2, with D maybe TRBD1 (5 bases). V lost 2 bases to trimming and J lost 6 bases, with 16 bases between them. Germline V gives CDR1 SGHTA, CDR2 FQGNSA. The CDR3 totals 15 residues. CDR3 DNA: TGTGCCAGCAGCTTACTAGAAGGCAGGGTGCATGGCTACACCTTC. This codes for CASSLLEGRVHGYTF.